This T cell receptor (beta chain) emerged from a study of cytomegalovirus exposure and HLA in healthy donors. Vbeta (60) and Jbeta (13) primers were used in the PCR. Here immunoSEQ multiplex PCR was the method, and the copy in TCRdb shows in-frame clones only, minus some. The sample has some 130,000 clones, about 78% seen once; the top ten hold roughly 1.5%. Remarks on this clone: Other DNA sequences in this sample translate to the same CDR3.

CDR1 and CDR2 from the germline V gene are SGHRS and YFSETQ. The junction had 5 bases not matched to a gene; V was cut back by 5 bases and J by 2 bases. CDR3 length: 14 residues. The sequenced material came from PBMCs. The gene calls are TRBV5-1 and TRBJ1-1; 8 nucleotides match TRBD1. This TCR was recovered from a female donor in good health and CMV-seronegative. The CDR3 loop reads CASSHGQGNTEAFF. CDR3 DNA sequence: TGCGCCAGCAGTCACGGACAGGGTAACACTGAAGCTTTCTTT.